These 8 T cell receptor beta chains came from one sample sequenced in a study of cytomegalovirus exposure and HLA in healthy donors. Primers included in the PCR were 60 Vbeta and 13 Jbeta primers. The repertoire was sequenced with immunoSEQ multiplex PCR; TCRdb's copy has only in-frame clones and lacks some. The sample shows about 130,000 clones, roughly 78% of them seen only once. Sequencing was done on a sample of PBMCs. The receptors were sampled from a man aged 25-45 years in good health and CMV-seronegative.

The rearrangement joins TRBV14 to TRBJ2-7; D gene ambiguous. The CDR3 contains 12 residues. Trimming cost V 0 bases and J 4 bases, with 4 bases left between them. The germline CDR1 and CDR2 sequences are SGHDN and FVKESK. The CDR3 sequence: CASSQDQYEQYF. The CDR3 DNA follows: TGTGCCAGCAGCCAAGATCAATACGAGCAGTACTTC. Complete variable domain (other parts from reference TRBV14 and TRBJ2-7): EAGVTQFPSHSVIEKGQTVTLRCDPISGHDNLYWYRRVMGKEIKFLLHFVKESKQDESGMPNNRFLAERTGGTYSTLKVQPAELEDSGVYFCASSQDQYEQYFGPGTRLTVT.

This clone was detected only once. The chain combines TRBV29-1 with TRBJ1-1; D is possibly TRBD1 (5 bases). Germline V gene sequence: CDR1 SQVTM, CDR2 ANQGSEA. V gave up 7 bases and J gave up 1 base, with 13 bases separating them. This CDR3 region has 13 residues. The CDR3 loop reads CSAAGSGNTEAFF. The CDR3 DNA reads TGCAGCGCCGCAGGGTCGGGGAACACTGAAGCTTTCTTT.

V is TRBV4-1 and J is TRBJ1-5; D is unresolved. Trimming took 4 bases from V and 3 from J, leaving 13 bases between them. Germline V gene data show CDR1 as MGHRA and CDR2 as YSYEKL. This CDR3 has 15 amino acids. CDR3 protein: CASSPWVQANQPQHF. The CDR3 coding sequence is TGCGCCAGCAGCCCATGGGTCCAGGCCAATCAGCCCCAGCATTTT.

CDR3 region: CATSRDGRGNQPQHF. The DNA of the CDR3 is TGTGCCACCAGCAGAGATGGGCGCGGCAATCAGCCCCAGCATTTT. The J gene is TRBJ1-5, the V gene TRBV15; D call uncertain. Trimming took 0 bases from V and 2 from J, leaving 8 bases between them. Germline loops: CDR1 LNHNV, CDR2 YYDKDF (reference sequence). The CDR3 length is 15 residues.

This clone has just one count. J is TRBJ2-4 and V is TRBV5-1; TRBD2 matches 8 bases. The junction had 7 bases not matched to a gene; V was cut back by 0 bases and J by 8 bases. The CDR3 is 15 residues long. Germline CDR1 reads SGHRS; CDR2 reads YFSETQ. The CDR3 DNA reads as TGCGCCAGCAGCTTGGTCCCTAGCGGGTCAGACATTCAGTACTTC. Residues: CASSLVPSGSDIQYF.

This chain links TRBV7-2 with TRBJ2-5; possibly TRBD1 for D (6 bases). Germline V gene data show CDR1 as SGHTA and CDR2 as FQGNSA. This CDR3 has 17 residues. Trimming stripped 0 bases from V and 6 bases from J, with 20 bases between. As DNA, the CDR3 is TGTGCCAGCAGCTTAGCGTCCCCGGGGACACAAGGGAAGACCCAGTACTTC. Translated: CASSLASPGTQGKTQYF.

CDR3 sequence (DNA): TGTGCCATCAGTGTGGGACTGCCCGGTGAAGCTTTCTTT. It encodes CAISVGLPGEAFF. The chain combines TRBV10-3 with TRBJ1-1; the D gene is possibly TRBD1 (5 bases). V lost 4 bases and J 7 bases, leaving 13 bases between the germline ends. The CDR3 consists of 13 residues. Germline V lookup: CDR1 ENHRY, CDR2 SYGVKD.

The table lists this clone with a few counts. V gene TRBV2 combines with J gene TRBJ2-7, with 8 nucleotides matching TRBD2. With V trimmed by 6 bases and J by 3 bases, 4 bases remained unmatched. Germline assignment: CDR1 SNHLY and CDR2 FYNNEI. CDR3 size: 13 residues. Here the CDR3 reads CASSNSGNYEQYF. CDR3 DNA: TGTGCCAGCAGCAATAGCGGGAACTACGAGCAGTACTTC.